This TCR beta chain was observed in a study of T cell responses to AZD1222 COVID-19 vaccine. Study results and caveats: At 160-218 and 743-854, vaccine-associated CD4 TCRs were dominant, and they spanned spike. Repertoire samples came only from after the peak T cell response.

This CDR3 has 13 residues. V dropped 5 bases and J dropped 4 bases, with 12 bases sitting between them. Per germline, CDR1 MDHEN and CDR2 SYDVKM. TCRdb's table, derived via immunoSEQ multiplex PCR, lists solely in-frame clones and lacks some. Found here are about 83,000 clones, more than 75% of them singletons; the top ten hold approximately 4.5%. With respect to this clone: Its target is unknown.

This sample comprised peripheral blood, obtained on day 0 of MenACWY control vaccination. The J gene is TRBJ2-7, the V gene TRBV28; no clear D gene. This TCR was sampled from an adult in good health. CDR3 loop: CASSLKFLYEQYF. CDR3 DNA sequence: TGTGCCAGCAGTCTAAAATTCCTATACGAGCAGTACTTC.